This T cell receptor beta chain was found in a study of cytomegalovirus exposure and HLA in healthy donors. As to this clone: Its antigen is as yet unknown.

CDR3 size: 15 residues. V was clipped by 8 bases and J by 3 bases, with 19 bases between them. Germline V lookup: CDR1 MNHNS, CDR2 SASEGT. PCR employed 60 Vbeta and 13 Jbeta primers. Clones were read by immunoSEQ multiplex PCR, and TCRdb kept only the in-frame ones, dropping some. The table shows around 100,000 clones, with roughly 81% occurring only once. Study-wide results and caveats: When analyzed later, a missense DCLRE1C variant was found to be linked to TCR beta V- and J-gene trimming. TCR association rates varied by HLA locus in a later analysis, with DRB1 highest and HLA-C lowest. TCR beta chains numbering 150 to 200 were designated cytomegalovirus-associated.

The source of this sequence is a woman aged 18-35 years in good health and CMV-seropositive. This sequence joins TRBV6-1 and TRBJ2-5; perhaps TRBD1 as D (6 bases). The sample comprised PBMCs. This CDR3 reads CASRGQEEWEETQYF. CDR3 bases: TGTGCCAGCCGGGGACAAGAGGAATGGGAAGAGACCCAGTACTTC.